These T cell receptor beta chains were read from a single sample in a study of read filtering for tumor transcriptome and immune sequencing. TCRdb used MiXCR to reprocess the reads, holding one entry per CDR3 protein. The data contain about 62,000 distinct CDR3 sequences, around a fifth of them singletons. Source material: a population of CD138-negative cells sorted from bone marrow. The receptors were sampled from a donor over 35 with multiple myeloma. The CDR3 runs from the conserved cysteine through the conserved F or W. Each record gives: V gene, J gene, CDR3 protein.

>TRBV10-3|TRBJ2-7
CAISGTSGVSYEQYF
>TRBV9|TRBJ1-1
CASSVASGVMNTEAFF
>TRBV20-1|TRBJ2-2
CSARAVTGGTGELFF
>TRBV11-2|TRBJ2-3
CASSTGGPTDTQYF
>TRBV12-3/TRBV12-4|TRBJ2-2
CASSLPWGTGELFF
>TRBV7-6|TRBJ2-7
CASSFGLAGPYEQYF
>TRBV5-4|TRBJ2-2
CASSRSLAGELFF
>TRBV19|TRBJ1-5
CASSPRRGASHQPQHF
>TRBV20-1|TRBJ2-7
CSARDVIAGDRGQYF
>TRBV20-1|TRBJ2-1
CSARGQGSEQFF
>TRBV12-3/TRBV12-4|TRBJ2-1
CASRQVNYNEQFF
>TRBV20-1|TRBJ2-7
CSASRRGLAGERGQYF
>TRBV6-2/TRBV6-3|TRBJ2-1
CASSLRGQLGEQFF
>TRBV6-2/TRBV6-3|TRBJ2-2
CASSFFAGGTGELFF
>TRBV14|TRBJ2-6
CASSLRTGFSGANVLTF
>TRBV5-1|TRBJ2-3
CASSNGADTQYF
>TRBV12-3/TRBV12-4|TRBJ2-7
CASSLVSAYEQYF
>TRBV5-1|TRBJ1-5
CASSPGTGDQPQHF
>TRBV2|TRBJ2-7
CASSFRGPEQYF
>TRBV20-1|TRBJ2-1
CSAEPGTKLYNEQFF
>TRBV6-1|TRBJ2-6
CAGRSSGANVLTF
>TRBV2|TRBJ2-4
CASRGGDRDLAKNIQYF
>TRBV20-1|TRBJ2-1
CSAATSAGTRDVYEQFF
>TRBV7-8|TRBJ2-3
CASSLGLQAGPTDTQYF
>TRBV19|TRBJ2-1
CASSIEGYNEQFF
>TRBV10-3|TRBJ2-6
CAILESGANVLTF
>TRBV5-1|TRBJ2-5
CASSLEGAAQETQYF
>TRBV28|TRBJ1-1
CAGSLVAGWRTEAFF
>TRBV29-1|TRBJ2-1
CSVSGTIDNEQFF
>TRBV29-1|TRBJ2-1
CSVELGQLYNEQFF
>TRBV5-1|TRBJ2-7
CASSLGGVGAYEQYF
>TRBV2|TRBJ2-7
CASSDAVAYEQYF
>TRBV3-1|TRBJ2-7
CASSQGPSSASYEQYF
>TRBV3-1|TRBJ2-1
CASSLSGSTYNEQFF
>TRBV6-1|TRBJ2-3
CASSPPRSTTSTDTQYF
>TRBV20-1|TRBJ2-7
CSGHGGPGINEQYF
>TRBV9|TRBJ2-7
CASSAGSTGPTKEQYF
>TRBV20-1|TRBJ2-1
CSAQPHEGGSYNEQFF
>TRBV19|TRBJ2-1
CASRWLNEQFF
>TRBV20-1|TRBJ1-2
CSAETGDHTF